This TCR beta chain was sequenced for a study of siplizumab effects on memory and regulatory T cells. The CDR3 covers 16 residues. Produced via immunoSEQ multiplex PCR; TCRdb's table is partial and in-frame only. The table lists some 9,000 clones, nearly 70% of them singletons. The chain uses TRBV21-1 and TRBJ2-7; the table names TRBD2, a call not compared with the DNA. TRBV21-1 is listed as a pseudogene. The source is a human donor in good health. The sample was effector memory CD8+ T cells sorted from blood. Subset: unstimulated CD8+ effector memory T cells. CDR3 bases: TGTGCCAGCAGCTTGGGTAGCGGCCGATCCCCTAGCGAGCAGTACTTC. It translates to CASSLGSGRSPSEQYF.